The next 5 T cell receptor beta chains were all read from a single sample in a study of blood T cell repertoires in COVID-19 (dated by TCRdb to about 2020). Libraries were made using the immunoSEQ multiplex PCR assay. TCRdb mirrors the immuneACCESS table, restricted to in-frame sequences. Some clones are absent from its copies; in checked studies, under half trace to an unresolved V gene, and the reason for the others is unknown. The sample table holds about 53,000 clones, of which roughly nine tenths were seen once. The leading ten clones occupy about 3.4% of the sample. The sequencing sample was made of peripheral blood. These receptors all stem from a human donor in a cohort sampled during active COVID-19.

The CDR3 coding sequence is TGTGCCACCCGAACAGCCAGGGACACCGAGCAGTACTTC. Amino acids: CATRTARDTEQYF. The chain carries TRBV6-5 and TRBJ2-7; possible D gene TRBD1, 6 bases. The V end lost 10 bases, the J end lost 6 bases, and 19 bases lay between the germline ends. The germline V gene encodes CDR1 MNHEY and CDR2 SVGAGI. The CDR3 consists of 13 residues.

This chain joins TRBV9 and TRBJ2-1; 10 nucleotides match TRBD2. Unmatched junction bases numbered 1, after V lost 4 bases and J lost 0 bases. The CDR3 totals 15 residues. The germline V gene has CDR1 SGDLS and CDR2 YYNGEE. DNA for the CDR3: TGTGCCAGCAGCAGGACTAGCGGCTCCTACAATGAGCAGTTCTTC. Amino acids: CASSRTSGSYNEQFF.

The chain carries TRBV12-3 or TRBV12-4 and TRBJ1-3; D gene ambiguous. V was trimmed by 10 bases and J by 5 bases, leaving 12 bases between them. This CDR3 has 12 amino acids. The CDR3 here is CANRHFRNTIYF. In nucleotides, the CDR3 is TGTGCCAATAGACACTTTCGAAACACCATATATTTT.

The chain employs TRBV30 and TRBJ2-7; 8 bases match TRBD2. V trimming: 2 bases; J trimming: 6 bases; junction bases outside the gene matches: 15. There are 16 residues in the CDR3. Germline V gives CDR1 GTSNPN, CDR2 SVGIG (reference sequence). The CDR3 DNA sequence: TGTGCCTGGAGTCTGACAACCGGGACTAGAGTGCGCGAGCAGTACTTC. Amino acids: CAWSLTTGTRVREQYF. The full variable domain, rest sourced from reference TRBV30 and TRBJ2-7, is SQTIHQWPATLVQPVGSPLSLECTVEGTSNPNLYWYRQAAGRGLQLLFYSVGIGQISSEVPQNLSASRPQDRQFILSSKKLLLSDSGFYLCAWSLTTGTRVREQYFGPGTRLTVT.

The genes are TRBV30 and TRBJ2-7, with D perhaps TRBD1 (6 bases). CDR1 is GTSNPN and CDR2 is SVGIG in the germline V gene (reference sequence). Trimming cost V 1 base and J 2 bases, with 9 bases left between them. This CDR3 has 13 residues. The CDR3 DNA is TGTGCCTGGAGTGGACAGGAACCCTACGAGCAGTACTTC. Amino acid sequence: CAWSGQEPYEQYF.